These 22 T cell receptor beta chains came from one sample sequenced in a study of T cell repertoires in cytomegalovirus infection. TCRdb re-analysed the reads in MiXCR, keeping a single row per CDR3 protein. The data show approximately 500,000 distinct CDR3 sequences, about 17% seen once. The material sequenced was CD8+ T cells from PBMCs. The receptors derive from a human donor in good health (CMV status not recorded). Some clones in this sample may be carry-over from other donors' samples.

This clonotype was found a few times. This chain links TRBV6-6 with TRBJ2-7; D is possibly TRBD1 (6 bases). CDR1 MNHNY and CDR2 SVGAGI come from the germline V gene (reference sequence). The CDR3 has 13 amino acids. The V end lost 5 bases, the J end lost 3 bases, and 11 bases lay between the germline ends. The CDR3: CASSPVQGYEQYF. CDR3 nucleotides: TGTGCCAGCAGTCCCGTACAGGGCTACGAGCAGTACTTC.

The rearrangement uses TRBV5-5 and TRBJ2-3, with D perhaps matching TRBD1 or TRBD2 (5 bases each). Trimming took 0 bases from V and 5 from J, leaving 7 bases between them. CDR3 length: 13 residues. Per the germline V gene, CDR1 is SGHKS and CDR2 is YYEKEE (reference sequence). CDR3 protein: CASSLGDLDTQYF. In DNA, the CDR3 is TGTGCCAGCAGCTTGGGGGACCTAGATACGCAGTATTTT.

This clonotype occurred a few times. An end of the junction does not agree with germline; a read error may underlie this. The CDR3 is CASSLGQRDRGRMLF. CDR3 sequence (DNA): TGTGCCAGCAGCTTGGGACAAAGGGACAGGGGGCGGATGCTCTTT. This chain connects TRBV5-6 to TRBJ1-1, with TRBD1 identical over 12 bases. The germline CDR1 and CDR2 sequences are SGHDT and YYEEEE. There are 15 residues in the CDR3.

There are a few counts of this clonotype. The J gene is TRBJ2-1, the V gene TRBV12-5; 9 bases map to TRBD2. There are 12 residues in the CDR3. Germline V gene sequence: CDR1 LGHNT, CDR2 FRNRAP. V was pared by 10 bases and J by 9 bases, with 7 bases of the junction left unmatched. The CDR3 sequence is CATAGGPGEQFF. CDR3 DNA sequence: TGTGCTACGGCGGGGGGGCCAGGTGAGCAGTTCTTC.

There are many counts of this clonotype. This chain links TRBV7-9 with TRBJ2-2; D is uncertain. The germline V gene has CDR1 SEHNR and CDR2 FQNEAQ (reference sequence). The CDR3 spans 14 residues. Trimming took off 5 bases at V and 1 base at J, with 8 bases between the two ends. CDR3 residues: CASSAFGNTGELFF. CDR3 DNA sequence: TGTGCCAGCAGCGCCTTCGGGAACACCGGGGAGCTGTTTTTT.

The rearrangement joins TRBV9 to TRBJ1-2; a possible D gene is TRBD1 (5 bases). The V gene's germline CDR1 is SGDLS and CDR2 YYNGEE. The CDR3 spans 14 residues. The V end lost 3 bases, the J end lost 4 bases, and 13 bases lay between the germline ends. Here the CDR3 DNA reads TGTGCCAGCAGCGGGACCGGGGGTGGCTATGGCTACACCTTC. Translating it yields CASSGTGGGYGYTF.

This clonotype occurred once. Just one base apart from a much larger clone, this may be a read error. The V and J genes are TRBV28 and TRBJ2-7; 8 positions agree with TRBD1. This CDR3 is built from 17 residues. Germline lookup yields CDR1 MDHEN and CDR2 SYDVKM. The V gene end was trimmed by 4 bases and the J gene end by 3 bases; junction bases not matched to a gene: 14. The CDR3 is CASSSILQDRVSYEQYF. CDR3 in DNA: TGTGCCAGCAGTTCCATCCTCCAGGACAGGGTGAGCTACGAGCAGTACTTC.

The chain joins TRBV24-1 to TRBJ2-3, with 11 positions matching TRBD2. Germline loops: CDR1 KGHDR, CDR2 SFDVKD. V lost 4 bases to trimming and J lost 4 bases; unmatched junction nucleotides: 6. CDR3 size: 16 residues. CDR3 loop: CATSDRGLAAPDTQYF. Written as DNA, the CDR3 is TGTGCCACCAGTGACCGGGGACTAGCGGCACCAGATACGCAGTATTTT.

Many counts were recorded for this clonotype. The V call is TRBV4-1, the J call TRBJ1-1; 8 bases map to TRBD1. The CDR3 spans 16 residues. Germline lookup yields CDR1 MGHRA and CDR2 YSYEKL. The junction had 4 bases not matched to a gene; V was cut back by 0 bases and J by 1 base. This CDR3 is CASSQEEGTGNTEAFF. The CDR3 DNA reads TGCGCCAGCAGCCAAGAAGAGGGGACAGGGAACACTGAAGCTTTCTTT.

This clonotype was counted many times. V usage is TRBV6-1 and J usage is TRBJ2-1, with 12 bases lining up with TRBD2. Germline CDR1 reads MNHNS; CDR2 reads SASEGT. The CDR3 runs 16 residues. Trimming at V came to 6 bases and at J to 2 bases, leaving 5 bases not matched to a gene. The CDR3 coding sequence is TGTGCCAGCAGCCTCCGACTAGCGGGAGCCTACAATGAGCAGTTCTTC. Translated, it gives CASSLRLAGAYNEQFF.

The CDR3 nucleotides are TGTGCCAGCGGCCACCCTCAAGAGACCCAGTACTTC. Translating it yields CASGHPQETQYF. The gene calls are TRBV27 and TRBJ2-5; D remains ambiguous. Germline CDR1 and CDR2: MNHEY and SMNVEV (reference sequence). V was pared by 8 bases and J by 2 bases, with 9 bases between. The CDR3 has 12 amino acids.

This clonotype was seen a single time. A much larger clone is a single base away; this may be a read error. This rearrangement joins TRBV6-1 to TRBJ2-2; D is possibly TRBD2 (5 bases). The germline V gene has CDR1 MNHNS and CDR2 SASEGT. V gave up 4 bases and J gave up 3 bases, with 12 bases separating them. The CDR3 runs 15 residues. CDR3: CASSAPSWYTGELFF. DNA of the CDR3: TGTGCCAGCAGTGCGCCTAGCTGGTACACCGGGGAGCTGTTTTTT.

This clonotype has only a few counts. This CDR3 is CASSILLYNEQFF. The CDR3 nucleotides are TGTGCCAGTAGTATATTGCTTTACAATGAGCAGTTCTTC. V usage is TRBV19 and J usage is TRBJ2-1; D unclear. Germline-derived CDR1 and CDR2 are LNHDA and SQIVND (reference sequence). The CDR3 is 13 residues long. Trimming removed 2 bases from V and 4 bases from J, with 6 bases in between.

This clonotype has at least ten counts. J is TRBJ2-3 and V is TRBV7-8; 9 bases agree with TRBD2. The V and J ends lost 3 bases and 5 bases, in that order; junction bases with no gene match: 6. The CDR3 consists of 15 residues. Germline CDR1 SGHVS, CDR2 FQNEAQ. The CDR3 spells CASSLRGRAIDTQYF. CDR3 coding DNA: TGTGCCAGCAGCTTGCGCGGGAGGGCCATAGATACGCAGTATTTT.

This clonotype was seen only a few times. The gene calls are TRBV19 and TRBJ2-5; perhaps TRBD2 as D (6 bases). Germline V gene sequence: CDR1 LNHDA, CDR2 SQIVND (reference sequence). V lost 4 bases, J lost 2 bases, and 17 bases lay in between. The CDR3 loop spans 16 amino acids. The CDR3 loop reads CASSNLGEALQETQYF. The CDR3 DNA reads TGTGCCAGTAGTAACCTTGGGGAGGCATTACAAGAGACCCAGTACTTC.

This chain links TRBV27 with TRBJ2-3; D unresolved. The ends were cut back, 6 bases at V and 0 bases at J, with 10 bases in the middle. In germline, CDR1 is MNHEY, CDR2 SMNVEV (reference sequence). The CDR3 has 14 amino acids. CDR3 residues: CASRVGFSTDTQYF. CDR3 coding DNA: TGTGCCAGCAGGGTGGGATTTAGCACAGATACGCAGTATTTT.

About this clonotype itself: This sequence may be a read error, since a much larger clone differs from it by one base. The rearrangement uses TRBV27 and TRBJ2-7; D is unclear. In germline, CDR1 is MNHEY, CDR2 SMNVEV (reference sequence). This CDR3 is 13 amino acids long. The CDR3 DNA follows: TGTGCCAGTGGACGGAGTGCGGTCTACGTGCAGTACTTC. Translated, it gives CASGRSAVYVQYF.

A few counts support this clonotype. The genes are TRBV9 and TRBJ1-2; 7 positions match TRBD1. The CDR3 consists of 14 residues. Per germline, CDR1 SGDLS and CDR2 YYNGEE. J was trimmed by 3 bases and V by 3 bases; bases with no gene match: 5. In DNA, the CDR3 is TGTGCCAGCAGCGCCTCCGACAGGGACTATGGCTACACCTTC. It encodes CASSASDRDYGYTF.

Many counts were recorded for this clonotype. The gene calls are TRBV10-3 and TRBJ1-6, with TRBD1 identical over 8 bases. This CDR3 is 15 amino acids long. Trimming removed 6 bases from V and 7 bases from J; junction bases left unmatched: 8. CDR1 and CDR2 from the germline V gene are ENHRY and SYGVKD. CDR3 sequence: CAISELGQGNSPLHF. The CDR3, as DNA: TGTGCCATCAGCGAACTAGGACAGGGCAATTCACCCCTCCACTTT.

On this clonotype itself: With a much larger clone just one base away, this may be a read error. A read error is likely, as this CDR3 ends without the conserved phenylalanine or tryptophan. The rearrangement uses TRBV7-3 and TRBJ2-1; TRBD1 is a possible D gene (6 bases). From germline, CDR1 is SGHTA and CDR2 FQGTGA. Trimming took off 3 bases at V and 6 bases at J, with 15 bases between the two ends. The CDR3 is 15 amino acids. The CDR3 nucleotides read TGTGCCAGCAGCTTTGTCCAGGGGTTCCGCAATGAGCAGTTCTTA. Translation gives CASSFVQGFRNEQFL.

This clonotype was counted ten times or more. The chain joins TRBV27 to TRBJ2-7, with 8 bases matching TRBD1. CDR3 length equals 13 residues. Germline V gene sequence: CDR1 MNHEY, CDR2 SMNVEV (reference sequence). With V trimmed by 6 bases and J by 6 bases, 7 bases remained unmatched. CDR3 sequence reads: CASRPDRASEQYF. The CDR3 DNA reads TGTGCCAGCAGGCCGGACAGGGCTTCCGAGCAGTACTTC.

The genes are TRBV28 and TRBJ1-5; 7 nucleotides match TRBD1. V was pared by 6 bases and J by 5 bases, with 7 bases of the junction left unmatched. The CDR3 runs to 14 residues. The germline V gene has CDR1 MDHEN and CDR2 SYDVKM. CDR3 sequence (DNA): TGTGCCAGCAGCTCCAGGGGGGGCGATCAGCCCCAGCATTTT. Translation: CASSSRGGDQPQHF.